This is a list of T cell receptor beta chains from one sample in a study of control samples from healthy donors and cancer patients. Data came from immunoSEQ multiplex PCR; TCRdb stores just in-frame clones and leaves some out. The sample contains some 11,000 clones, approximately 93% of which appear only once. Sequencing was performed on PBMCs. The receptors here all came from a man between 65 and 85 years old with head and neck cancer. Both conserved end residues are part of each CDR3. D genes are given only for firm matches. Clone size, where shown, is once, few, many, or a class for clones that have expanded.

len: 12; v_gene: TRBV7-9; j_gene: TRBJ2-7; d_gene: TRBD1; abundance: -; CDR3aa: CASSLTGDEQYF
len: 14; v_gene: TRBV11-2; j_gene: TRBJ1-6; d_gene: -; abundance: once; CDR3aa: CASSLVQGLGPLHF
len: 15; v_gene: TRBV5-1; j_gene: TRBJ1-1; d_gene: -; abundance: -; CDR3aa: CASSSPGLKNTEAFF
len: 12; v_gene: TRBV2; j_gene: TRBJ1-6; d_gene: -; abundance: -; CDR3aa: CASGGYNSPLHF
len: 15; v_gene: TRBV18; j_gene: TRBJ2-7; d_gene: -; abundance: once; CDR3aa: CASSPQRMNSYEQYF
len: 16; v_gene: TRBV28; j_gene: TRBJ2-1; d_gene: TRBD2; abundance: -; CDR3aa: CASSLPGLAGGNEQFF
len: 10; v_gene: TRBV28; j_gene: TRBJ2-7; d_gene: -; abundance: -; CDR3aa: CATKRGELYF
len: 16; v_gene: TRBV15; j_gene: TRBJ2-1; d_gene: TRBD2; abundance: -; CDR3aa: CATSRIKTSGGPEMLF
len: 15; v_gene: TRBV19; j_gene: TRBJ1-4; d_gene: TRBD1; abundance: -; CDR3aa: CASSIRGTGTEKLFF
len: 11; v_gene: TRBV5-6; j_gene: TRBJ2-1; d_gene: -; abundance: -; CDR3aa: CASSRTVEQFF
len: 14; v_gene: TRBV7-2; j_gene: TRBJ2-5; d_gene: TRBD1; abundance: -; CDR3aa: CASSLVGDRETQYF
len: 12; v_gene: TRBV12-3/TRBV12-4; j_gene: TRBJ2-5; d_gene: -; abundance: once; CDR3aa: CASSFRRETQYF
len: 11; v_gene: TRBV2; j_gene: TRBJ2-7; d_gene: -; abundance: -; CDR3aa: CASGGAREQYF
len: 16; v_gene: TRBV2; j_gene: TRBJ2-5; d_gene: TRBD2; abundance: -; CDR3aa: CATGTSGRQWAETQYF
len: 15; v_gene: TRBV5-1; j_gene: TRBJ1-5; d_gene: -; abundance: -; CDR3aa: CASSSRGGPHQPQHF
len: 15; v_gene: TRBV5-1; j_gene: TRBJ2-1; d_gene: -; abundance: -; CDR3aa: CASSGGGGGYNEQFF
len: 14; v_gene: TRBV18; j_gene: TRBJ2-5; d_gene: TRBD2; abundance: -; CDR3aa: CASSREGLGETQYF
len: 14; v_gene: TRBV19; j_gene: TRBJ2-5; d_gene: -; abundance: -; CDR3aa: CASSHPSGQETQYF
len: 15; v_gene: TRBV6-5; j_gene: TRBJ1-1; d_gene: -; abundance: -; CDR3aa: CASSSGIPPNTEAFF
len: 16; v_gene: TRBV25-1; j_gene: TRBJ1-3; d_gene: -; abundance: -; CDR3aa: CASSTSDRGGGNTIYF
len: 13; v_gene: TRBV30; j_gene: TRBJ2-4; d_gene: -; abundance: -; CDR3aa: CALKGADKNIQYF
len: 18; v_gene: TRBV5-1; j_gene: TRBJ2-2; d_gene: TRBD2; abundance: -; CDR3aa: CASSRGPSGRASTGELFF
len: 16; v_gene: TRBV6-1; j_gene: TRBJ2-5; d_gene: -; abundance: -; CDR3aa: CASSEGQGSGQETQYF
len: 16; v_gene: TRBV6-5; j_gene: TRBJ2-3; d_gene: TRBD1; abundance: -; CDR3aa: CASSYKQNTGGGTQYF
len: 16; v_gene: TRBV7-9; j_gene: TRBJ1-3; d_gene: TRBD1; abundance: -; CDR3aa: CASSLMGQRSGNTIYF
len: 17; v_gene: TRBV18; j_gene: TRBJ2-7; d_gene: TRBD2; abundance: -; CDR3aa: CASSPPGLAGGSYEQYF
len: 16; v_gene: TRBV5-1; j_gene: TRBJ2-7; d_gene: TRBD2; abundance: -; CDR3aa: CASSIRGGGETYEQYF
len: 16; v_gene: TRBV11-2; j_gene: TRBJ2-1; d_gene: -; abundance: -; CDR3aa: CASSAPMGVPINEQFF
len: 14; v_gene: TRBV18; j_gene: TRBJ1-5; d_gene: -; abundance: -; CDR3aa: CASSPDRGNQPQHF
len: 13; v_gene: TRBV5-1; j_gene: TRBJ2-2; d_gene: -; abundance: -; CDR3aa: CASSLEVTGELFF
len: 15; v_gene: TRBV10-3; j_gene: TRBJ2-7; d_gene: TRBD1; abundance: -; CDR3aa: CAISVEGQVSYEQYF
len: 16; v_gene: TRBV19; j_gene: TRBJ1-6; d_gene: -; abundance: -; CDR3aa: CASSICNRVVNSPLHF
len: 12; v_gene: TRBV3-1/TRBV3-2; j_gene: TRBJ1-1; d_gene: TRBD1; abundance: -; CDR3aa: CASSEGGRGAFF
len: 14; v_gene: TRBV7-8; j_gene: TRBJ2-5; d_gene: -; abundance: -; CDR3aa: CASSPGAVGETQYF
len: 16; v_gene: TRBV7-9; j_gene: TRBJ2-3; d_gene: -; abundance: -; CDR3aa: CASSLTWGGGSDTQYF
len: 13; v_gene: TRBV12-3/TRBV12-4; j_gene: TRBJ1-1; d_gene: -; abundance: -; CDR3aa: CASSRESDTEAFF